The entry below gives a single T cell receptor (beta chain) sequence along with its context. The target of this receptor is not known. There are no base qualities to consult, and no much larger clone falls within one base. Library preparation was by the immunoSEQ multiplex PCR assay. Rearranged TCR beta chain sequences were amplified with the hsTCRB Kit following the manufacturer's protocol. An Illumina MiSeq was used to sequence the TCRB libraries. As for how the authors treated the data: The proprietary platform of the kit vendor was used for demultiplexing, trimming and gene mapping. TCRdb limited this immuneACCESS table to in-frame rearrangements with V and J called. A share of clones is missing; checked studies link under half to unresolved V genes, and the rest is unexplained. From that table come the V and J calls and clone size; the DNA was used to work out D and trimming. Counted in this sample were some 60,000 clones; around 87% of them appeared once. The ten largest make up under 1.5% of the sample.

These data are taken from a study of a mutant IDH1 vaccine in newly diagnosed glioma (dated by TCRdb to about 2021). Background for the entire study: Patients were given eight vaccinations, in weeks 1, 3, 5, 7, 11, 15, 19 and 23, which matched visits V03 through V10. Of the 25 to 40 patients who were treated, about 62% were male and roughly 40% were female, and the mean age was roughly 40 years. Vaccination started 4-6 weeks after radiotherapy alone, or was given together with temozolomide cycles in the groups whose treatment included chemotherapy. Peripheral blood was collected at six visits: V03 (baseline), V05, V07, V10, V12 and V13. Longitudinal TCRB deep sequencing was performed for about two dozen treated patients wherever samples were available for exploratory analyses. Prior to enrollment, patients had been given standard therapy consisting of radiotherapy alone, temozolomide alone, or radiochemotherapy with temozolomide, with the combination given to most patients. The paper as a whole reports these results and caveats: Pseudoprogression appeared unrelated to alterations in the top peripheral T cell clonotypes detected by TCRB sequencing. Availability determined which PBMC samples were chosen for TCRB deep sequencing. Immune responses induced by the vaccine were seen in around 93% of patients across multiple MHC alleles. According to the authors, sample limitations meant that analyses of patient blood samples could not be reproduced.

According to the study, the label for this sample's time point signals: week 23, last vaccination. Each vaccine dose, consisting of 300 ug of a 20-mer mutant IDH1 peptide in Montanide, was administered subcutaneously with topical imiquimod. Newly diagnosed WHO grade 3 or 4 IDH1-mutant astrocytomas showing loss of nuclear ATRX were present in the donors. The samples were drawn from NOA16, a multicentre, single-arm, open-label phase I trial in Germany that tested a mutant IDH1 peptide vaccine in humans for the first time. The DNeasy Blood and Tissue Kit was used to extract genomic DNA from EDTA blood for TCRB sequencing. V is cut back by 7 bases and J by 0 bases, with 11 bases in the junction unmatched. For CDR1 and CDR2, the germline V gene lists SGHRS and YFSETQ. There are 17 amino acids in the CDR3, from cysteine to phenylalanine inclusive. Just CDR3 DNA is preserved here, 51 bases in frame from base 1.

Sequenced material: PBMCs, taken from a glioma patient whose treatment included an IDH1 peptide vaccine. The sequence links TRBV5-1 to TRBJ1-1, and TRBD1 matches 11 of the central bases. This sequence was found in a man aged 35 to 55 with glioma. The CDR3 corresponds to CASALGGTGGVNTEAFF. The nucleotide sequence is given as TGCGCCAGCGCCCTCGGTGGGACAGGGGGTGTGAACACTGAAGCTTTCTTT. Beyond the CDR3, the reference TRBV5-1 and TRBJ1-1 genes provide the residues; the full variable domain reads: KAGVTQTPRYLIKTRGQQVTLSCSPISGHRSVSWYQQTPGQGLQFLFEYFSETQRNKGNFPGRFSGRQFSNSRSEMNVSTLELGDSALYLCASALGGTGGVNTEAFFGQGTRLTVV.